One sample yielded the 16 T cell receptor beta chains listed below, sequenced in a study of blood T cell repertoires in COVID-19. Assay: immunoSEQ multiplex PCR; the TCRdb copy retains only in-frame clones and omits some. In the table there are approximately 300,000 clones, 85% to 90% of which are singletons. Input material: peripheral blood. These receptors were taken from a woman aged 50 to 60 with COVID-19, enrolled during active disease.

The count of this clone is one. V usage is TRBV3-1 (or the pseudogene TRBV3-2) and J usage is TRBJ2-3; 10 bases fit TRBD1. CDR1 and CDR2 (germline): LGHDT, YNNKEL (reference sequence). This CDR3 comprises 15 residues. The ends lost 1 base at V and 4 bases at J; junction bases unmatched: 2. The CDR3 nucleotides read TGTGCCAGCAGCCAAGGGGACAGGGGAGCAGATACGCAGTATTTT. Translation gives CASSQGDRGADTQYF.

CDR3 bases: TGTGCCAGCAGCAAAGAGCACACAGGAGAATATAGCAATCAGCCCCAGCATTTT. This encodes CASSKEHTGEYSNQPQHF. V usage is TRBV21-1 and J usage is TRBJ1-5; TRBD1, the table's D call, was not compared with the DNA. TRBV21-1 corresponds to a pseudogene. This CDR3 is 18 amino acids long.

CDR3 nucleotides: TGTGCCAGCAGCTTAGTTGAGGCAGGGGACGAAAAACTGTTTTTT. Amino acid sequence: CASSLVEAGDEKLFF. V gene TRBV7-9 combines with J gene TRBJ1-4; perhaps TRBD1 as D (6 bases). Germline lookup yields CDR1 SEHNR and CDR2 FQNEAQ (reference sequence). This CDR3 spans 15 amino acids. V dropped 1 base and J dropped 8 bases, with 14 bases sitting between them. The full variable domain, its missing parts supplied by reference TRBV7-9 and TRBJ1-4, is DTGVSQNPRHKITKRGQNVTFRCDPISEHNRLYWYRQTLGQGPEFLTYFQNEAQLEKSRLLSDRFSAERPKGSFSTLEIQRTEQGDSAMYLCASSLVEAGDEKLFFGSGTQLSVL.

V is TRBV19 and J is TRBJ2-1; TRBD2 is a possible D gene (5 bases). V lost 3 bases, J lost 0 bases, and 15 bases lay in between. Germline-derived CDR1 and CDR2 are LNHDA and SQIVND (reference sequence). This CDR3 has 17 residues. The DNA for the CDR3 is TGTGCCAGTAGTATCTCCGTCGGGCGGGCCTCCTACAATGAGCAGTTCTTC. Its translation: CASSISVGRASYNEQFF.

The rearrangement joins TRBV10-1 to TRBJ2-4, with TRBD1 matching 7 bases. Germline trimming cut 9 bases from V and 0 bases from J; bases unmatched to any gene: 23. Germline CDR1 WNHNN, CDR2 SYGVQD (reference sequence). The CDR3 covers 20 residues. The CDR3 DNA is TGCGCCAGTCCCCGGGACAGCGACTTCTGTTTCTTCCTAGCCAAAAACATTCAGTACTTC. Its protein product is CASPRDSDFCFFLAKNIQYF.

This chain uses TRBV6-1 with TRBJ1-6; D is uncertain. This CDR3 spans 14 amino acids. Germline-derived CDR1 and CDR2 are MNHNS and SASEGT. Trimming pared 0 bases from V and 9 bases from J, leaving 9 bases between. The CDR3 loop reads CASSEALRSSPLHF. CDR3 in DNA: TGTGCCAGCAGTGAAGCGCTACGTAGTTCACCCCTCCACTTT.

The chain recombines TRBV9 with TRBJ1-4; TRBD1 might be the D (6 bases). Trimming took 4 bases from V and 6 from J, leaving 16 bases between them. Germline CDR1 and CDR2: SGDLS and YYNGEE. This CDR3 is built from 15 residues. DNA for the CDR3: TGTGCCAGCAGCTTGGGGGGGCGAGAGGATGAAAAACTGTTTTTT. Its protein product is CASSLGGREDEKLFF. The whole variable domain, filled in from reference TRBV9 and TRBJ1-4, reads DSGVTQTPKHLITATGQRVTLRCSPRSGDLSVYWYQQSLDQGLQFLIQYYNGEERAKGNILERFSAQQFPDLHSELNLSSLELGDSALYFCASSLGGREDEKLFFGSGTQLSVL.

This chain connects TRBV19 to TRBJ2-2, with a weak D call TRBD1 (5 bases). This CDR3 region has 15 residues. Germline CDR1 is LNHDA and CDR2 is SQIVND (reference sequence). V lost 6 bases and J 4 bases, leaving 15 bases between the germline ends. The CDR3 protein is CASRPQGRGTGELFF. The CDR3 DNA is TGTGCCAGTAGACCACAAGGAAGGGGCACCGGGGAGCTGTTTTTT. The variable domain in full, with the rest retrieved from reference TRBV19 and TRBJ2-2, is DGGITQSPKYLFRKEGQNVTLSCEQNLNHDAMYWYRQDPGQGLRLIYYSQIVNDFQKGDIAEGYSVSREKKESFPLTVTSAQKNPTAFYLCASRPQGRGTGELFFGEGSRLTVL.

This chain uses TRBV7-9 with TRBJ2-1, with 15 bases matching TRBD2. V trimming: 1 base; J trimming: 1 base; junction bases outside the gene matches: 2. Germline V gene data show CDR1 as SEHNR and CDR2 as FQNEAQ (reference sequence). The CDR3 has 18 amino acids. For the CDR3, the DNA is TGTGCCAGCAGCTTAGGGACTAGCGGGAGGGGGTCCTACAATGAGCAGTTCTTC. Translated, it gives CASSLGTSGRGSYNEQFF.

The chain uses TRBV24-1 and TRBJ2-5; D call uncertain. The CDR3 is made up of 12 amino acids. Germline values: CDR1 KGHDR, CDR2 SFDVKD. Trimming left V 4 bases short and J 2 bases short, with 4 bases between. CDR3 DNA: TGTGCCACCAGTGACCGGCAAGAGACCCAGTACTTC. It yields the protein CATSDRQETQYF.

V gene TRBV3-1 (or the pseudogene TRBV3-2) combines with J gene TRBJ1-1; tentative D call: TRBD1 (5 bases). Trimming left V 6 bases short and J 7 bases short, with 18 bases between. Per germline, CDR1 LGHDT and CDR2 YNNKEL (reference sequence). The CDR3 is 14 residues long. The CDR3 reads CASRPWAGVNEAFF. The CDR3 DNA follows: TGTGCCAGCAGGCCGTGGGCGGGGGTTAATGAAGCTTTCTTT.

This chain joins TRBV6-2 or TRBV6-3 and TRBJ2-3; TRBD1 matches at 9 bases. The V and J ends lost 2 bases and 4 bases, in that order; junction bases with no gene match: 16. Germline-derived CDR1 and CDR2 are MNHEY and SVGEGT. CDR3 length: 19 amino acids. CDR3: CASSYDRDRDYFVADTQYF. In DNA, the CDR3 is TGTGCCAGCAGTTACGACCGGGACAGGGATTACTTCGTAGCAGATACGCAGTATTTT.

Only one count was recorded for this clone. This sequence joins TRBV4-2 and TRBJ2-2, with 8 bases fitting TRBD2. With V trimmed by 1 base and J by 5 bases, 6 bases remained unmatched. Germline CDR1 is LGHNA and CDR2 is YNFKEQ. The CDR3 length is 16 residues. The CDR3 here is CASSQASGSRTGELFF. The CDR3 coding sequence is TGTGCCAGCAGCCAAGCAAGCGGGAGTAGGACCGGGGAGCTGTTTTTT.

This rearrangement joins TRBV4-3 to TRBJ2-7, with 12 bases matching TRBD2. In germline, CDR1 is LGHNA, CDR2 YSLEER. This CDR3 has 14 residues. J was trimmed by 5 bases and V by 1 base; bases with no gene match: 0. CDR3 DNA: TGCGCCAGCAGCCAAGGACTAGCGGGAGACGAGCAGTACTTC. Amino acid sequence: CASSQGLAGDEQYF.

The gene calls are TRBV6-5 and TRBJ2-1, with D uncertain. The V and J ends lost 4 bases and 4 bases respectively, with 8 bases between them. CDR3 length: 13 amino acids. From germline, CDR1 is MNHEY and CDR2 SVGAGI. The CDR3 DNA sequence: TGTGCCAGCAGTTCCCCTCTGTACAATGAGCAGTTCTTC. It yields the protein CASSSPLYNEQFF.

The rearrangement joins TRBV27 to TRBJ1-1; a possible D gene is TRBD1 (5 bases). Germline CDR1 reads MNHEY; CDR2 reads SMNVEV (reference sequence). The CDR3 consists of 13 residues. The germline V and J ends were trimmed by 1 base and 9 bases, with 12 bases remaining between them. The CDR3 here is CASSLYGADQAFF. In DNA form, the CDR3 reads TGTGCCAGCAGTTTATATGGGGCCGATCAAGCTTTCTTT.